What follows is one TCR beta chain and its context. The method was immunoSEQ multiplex PCR; TCRdb's version includes in-frame clones alone and lacks a portion of them. The sample includes 100,000 to 150,000 clones, 90% of them seen just once. This specimen comes from a study of T cell responses to AZD1222 COVID-19 vaccine. CDR1 is GTSNPN, CDR2 SVGIG, per germline (reference sequence). The J segment lost 5 bases and the V segment lost 3 bases, leaving 9 bases of the junction unmatched. CDR3 length: 15 residues. This receptor was obtained from an adult in good health. The J gene is TRBJ2-5, the V gene TRBV30; 10 nucleotides agree with TRBD1. The sequencing here drew on peripheral blood, taken on day 0 of AZD1222 vaccination. The CDR3 nucleotides are TGTGCCTGGAGGACTAGGACAGGGGGAGTGGAGACCCAGTACTTC. Translating gives CAWRTRTGGVETQYF.